The T cell receptor beta chain under discussion was sequenced for a study of beta chain features in type 1 diabetes. Study as a whole: Sorted cells, 107,917,701 in number, were examined across all samples.

Study observations and caveats: A closer apparent resemblance between naive, central memory and Treg TCRB repertoires was seen in patients than in healthy donors. Fewer insertions but more deletions were seen at VDJ junctions in type 1 diabetes patients. Type 1 diabetes patients had moderately but significantly shorter TCRB CDR3s in all four CD4+ subsets.

This CDR3 contains 15 residues. V lost 5 bases to trimming and J lost 1 base; unmatched junction nucleotides: 7. Germline V lookup: CDR1 SGHAT, CDR2 FQNNGV. The sequenced template was cDNA made from the entire isolated RNA. Measured with immunoSEQ multiplex PCR; TCRdb has only the in-frame clones, and not every one. The sample has around 150,000 clones, around 10% seen once; the top ten hold 0.45% to 0.5%. Each of the sorted populations had a purity greater than 95%. A word on this clone: Its matching antigen is unknown.

The TCR was taken from a man aged 25-45 years with type 1 diabetes. V gene TRBV11-2 combines with J gene TRBJ2-5; 7 bases align to TRBD2. Sample: central memory CD4+ T cells from blood. CDR3 nucleotides: TGTGCCAGCAGCGACGTGGGACTATTCCAAGAGACCCAGTACTTC. Protein sequence: CASSDVGLFQETQYF.